The rows below give T cell receptor beta chains drawn from one sample of a study of T cell responses to AZD1222 COVID-19 vaccine. The protocol was immunoSEQ multiplex PCR, while the TCRdb copy is restricted to in-frame clones and leaves out a portion. The sample gives about 150,000 clones, 88% of which show up once; 2.2% is in the top ten. The sample consisted of peripheral blood, taken on day 0 of AZD1222 vaccination. The receptor set was obtained from an adult in good health. CDR3s include the opening cysteine and the closing phenylalanine or tryptophan. A D gene is named only where the DNA matches it firmly. Not every row has a clone size; where given, it reads once, few, many or a size class.

d_call j_call v_call clone_size cdr3_nt cdr3_aa
. TRBJ1-1 TRBV19 . TGTGCCAGTAGGGGAGACCCCCGAGGAACTGAAGCTTTCTTT CASRGDPRGTEAFF
. TRBJ1-4 TRBV11-3 . TGTGCCAGCAGCTCCCCCCGGAGGACTAATGAAAAACTGTTTTTT CASSSPRRTNEKLFF
TRBD1 TRBJ2-7 TRBV6-5 . TGTGCCAGCAGTTACTTAGGACAGGGAATTTTGCGGGAGCAGTACTTC CASSYLGQGILREQYF
. TRBJ1-2 TRBV6-5 . TGTGCCAGCAGACGGGGACATACCTATGGCTACACCTTC CASRRGHTYGYTF
TRBD2 TRBJ2-1 TRBV5-1 few TGCGCCAGCAGCCCCCAAGCGGGATTGGATGAGCAGTTCTTC CASSPQAGLDEQFF
. TRBJ2-3 TRBV5-1 . TGCGCCAGCAGCGAACGATCCGCTAGCACAGATACGCAGTATTTT CASSERSASTDTQYF
. TRBJ1-5 TRBV11-3 . TGTGCCAGCAGCTTTAGGGGCAGAAAGCCCCAGCATTTT CASSFRGRKPQHF
TRBD1 TRBJ1-6 TRBV6-1 . TGTGCCAGCAGTGAAGTTCAGGGGGCCGGATCACCCCTCCACTTT CASSEVQGAGSPLHF
TRBD1 TRBJ1-4 TRBV12-3/TRBV12-4 . TGTGCCAGCAGTAGGGGGCGGGGTGAAAAACTGTTTTTT CASSRGRGEKLFF
TRBD1 TRBJ1-2 TRBV19 . TGTGCCAGTACCCCAGGGGGGGACCGCCATTCTCAGGGCTACACCTTC CASTPGGDRHSQGYTF
. TRBJ2-2 TRBV7-9 . TGTGCCAGCAGCTTGACCACCGGGGAGCTGTTTTTT CASSLTTGELFF
. TRBJ2-3 TRBV11-3 . TGTGCCAGCAGCGGGGACCGACGCACAGATACGCAGTATTTT CASSGDRRTDTQYF
. TRBJ2-1 TRBV13 . TGTGCCAGCAGCAAACCAGGGTGGTCCTACAATGAGCAGTTCTTC CASSKPGWSYNEQFF
TRBD1 TRBJ2-7 TRBV5-4 . TGTGCCAGCAGCCCAGGACAGGGTTTCTACGAGCAGTACTTC CASSPGQGFYEQYF
. TRBJ2-2 TRBV5-1 once TGCGCCAGCAGCTTGTCATTGCGGGACCCCGGGGAGCTGTTTTTT CASSLSLRDPGELFF
. TRBJ2-7 TRBV7-9 . TGTGCCAGCAGCCAACCGGGGTTCTACGAGCAGTACTTC CASSQPGFYEQYF
TRBD1 TRBJ1-6 TRBV12-5 . TGTGCTAGTGCTGTGACAGGGGGCAATTCACCCCTCCACTTT CASAVTGGNSPLHF
TRBD2 TRBJ2-7 TRBV28 . TGTGCCAGCACGGGGGGAAGCTCCTACGAGCAGTACTTC CASTGGSSYEQYF
TRBD1 TRBJ1-3 TRBV15 . TGTGCCACCAGCAGAGATCGGGGAGGCAGGGGGGCTGGAAACACCATATATTTT CATSRDRGGRGAGNTIYF
. TRBJ2-7 TRBV29-1 . TGCAGCGTCAAGAATGGGGAGCGGCACGAGCAGTACTTC CSVKNGERHEQYF
. TRBJ2-7 TRBV13 . TGTGCCAGCAGCTTAGGGACAGTCTCCTACGAGCAGTACTTC CASSLGTVSYEQYF
. TRBJ1-3 TRBV11-2 . TGTGCCAGCAGCTTGGGTACAGGGATGGCTGGAAACACCATATATTTT CASSLGTGMAGNTIYF
. TRBJ1-1 TRBV11-3 few TGTGCCAGCAGCTCGGGACCCCTTGGGGCTGAAGCTTTCTTT CASSSGPLGAEAFF
TRBD1 TRBJ1-1 TRBV5-6 . TGTGCCAGCAGCTCTCTAGACAGGGAGTATCTCGGTTTCTTT CASSSLDREYLGFF
TRBD1 TRBJ2-2 TRBV5-1 . TGCGCCAGCAGCCTACGACAGGGATTTGGCACCGGGGAGCTGTTTTTT CASSLRQGFGTGELFF
. TRBJ1-1 TRBV10-3 . TGTGCCATCACCCGGGACGGAAACACTGAAGCTTTCTTT CAITRDGNTEAFF
. TRBJ1-1 TRBV18 . TGTGCCAGCTCACCAGCGGGGGGCTCCAGGTCCAACACTGAAGCTTTCTTT CASSPAGGSRSNTEAFF
. TRBJ2-7 TRBV21-1 . TGTGCCAGCAGCAAAATTGGCAGGGACTCCTACGAGCAGTACTTC CASSKIGRDSYEQYF
. TRBJ2-7 TRBV7-2 . TGTGCCAGCACCCGTTCCGCGGGCTACGAGCAGTACTTC CASTRSAGYEQYF
TRBD1 TRBJ1-1 TRBV18 . TGTGCCAGCTCGAAAAATCCACAGGGGGGGAACACTGAAGCTTTCTTT CASSKNPQGGNTEAFF
. TRBJ1-5 TRBV6-5 . TGTGCCAGCGGAGGGGGGGTTCGAGGCAATCAGCCCCAGCATTTT CASGGGVRGNQPQHF
TRBD2 TRBJ2-7 TRBV3-1/TRBV3-2 . TGTGCCAGCAGCCATAAGACTAGCGAGACCTACGAGCAGTACTTC CASSHKTSETYEQYF
. TRBJ2-1 TRBV6-5 . TGTGCCAGCAGTGACTCAGGGACAATCCACACTGAGCAGTTCTTC CASSDSGTIHTEQFF
. TRBJ1-6 TRBV3-1/TRBV3-2 many TGTGCCAGCAGCCAAGATTTCGGGCATACCCGCTCACCCCTCCACTTT CASSQDFGHTRSPLHF
. TRBJ1-2 TRBV18 . TGTGCCAGCTCTTTGGACAGCCCTAACTATGGCTACACCTTC CASSLDSPNYGYTF
. TRBJ2-3 TRBV11-1 . TGTGCCAGCAGCTTCGGCCCAGGTGGAAACACAGATACGCAGTATTTT CASSFGPGGNTDTQYF
TRBD2 TRBJ2-3 TRBV7-2 . TGTGCCAGCAGCTTAAGCGGGAGGGCCAGTACAGATACGCAGTATTTT CASSLSGRASTDTQYF
TRBD1 TRBJ1-2 TRBV19 . TGTGCCAGTAGTATGGGACAGGGCTATGGCTACACCTTC CASSMGQGYGYTF
TRBD1 TRBJ2-3 TRBV10-3 . TGTGCCATCAGTCCCCATAGTCCCGGGACAGGGGAGTCAGATACGCAGTATTTT CAISPHSPGTGESDTQYF
. TRBJ1-1 TRBV6-2/TRBV6-3 once TGTGCCAGCAGTTGGCCTCAGAACACTGAAGCTTTCTTT CASSWPQNTEAFF
. TRBJ1-5 TRBV28 . TGTGCCAGCAGTGGGGGGGGAAGCAATCAGCCCCAGCATTTT CASSGGGSNQPQHF
. TRBJ2-7 TRBV19 few TGTGCCAGTAGTGGAGGAATCTACGAGCAGTACTTC CASSGGIYEQYF
. TRBJ1-2 TRBV5-1 once TGCGCCAGCAGCTTGGGTCAGGGAGATGGCTACACCTTC CASSLGQGDGYTF
TRBD1 TRBJ1-1 TRBV5-4 . TGTGCCAGCAGCCTGGGACAGGTGAACACTGAAGCTTTCTTT CASSLGQVNTEAFF
. TRBJ2-1 TRBV19 . TGTGCCAGTAGGGAGCCAGGAGGAGGGAATGAGCAGTTCTTC CASREPGGGNEQFF
. TRBJ1-1 TRBV19 . TGTGCCAGTAGTAAGACGGTCGGCTCGGGCGGCACTGAAGCTTTCTTT CASSKTVGSGGTEAFF
. TRBJ1-2 TRBV7-9 once TGTGCCAGCAGCTTGGAGGGTCTCTATGGCTACACCTTC CASSLEGLYGYTF
. TRBJ2-3 TRBV13 . TGTGCCAGCAGCTTAGGTTCAGATACGCAGTATTTT CASSLGSDTQYF
. TRBJ2-7 TRBV10-3 . TGTGCCATCAGTGCTGGGGGGAGCTCCTACGAGCAGTACTTC CAISAGGSSYEQYF
. TRBJ2-2 TRBV7-8 . TGTGCCAGCAGCTTAATAAGGGGCCTGGGGACCGGGGAGCTGTTTTTT CASSLIRGLGTGELFF
. TRBJ1-1 TRBV27 . TGTGCCAGCAGCCTGGACCTAACGGGGAACACTGAAGCTTTCTTT CASSLDLTGNTEAFF
. TRBJ1-1 TRBV11-1 . TGTGCCAGCAGCTTAAGCCGTCAGGTCGCAAAAACAGGGGCTTTCTTT CASSLSRQVAKTGAFF
. TRBJ1-1 TRBV5-1 . TGCGCCAGCAGCTCCGGACAGTTGAACACTGAAGCTTTCTTT CASSSGQLNTEAFF
. TRBJ1-5 TRBV30 . TGTGCCTGGACTAAAACCGATGGGGGCAATCAGCCCCAGCATTTT CAWTKTDGGNQPQHF
. TRBJ1-3 TRBV7-9 . TGTGCCAGCAGGTTAGGGTCTGGAAACACCATATATTTT CASRLGSGNTIYF
TRBD1 TRBJ1-2 TRBV7-2 once TGTGCCAGCAGCCACGACAGGGGAGATGGCTACACCTTC CASSHDRGDGYTF
TRBD1 TRBJ1-2 TRBV9 . TGTGCCAGCAGCGTAGATGGCAGGGGGCGCGGGGGCTACACCTTC CASSVDGRGRGGYTF